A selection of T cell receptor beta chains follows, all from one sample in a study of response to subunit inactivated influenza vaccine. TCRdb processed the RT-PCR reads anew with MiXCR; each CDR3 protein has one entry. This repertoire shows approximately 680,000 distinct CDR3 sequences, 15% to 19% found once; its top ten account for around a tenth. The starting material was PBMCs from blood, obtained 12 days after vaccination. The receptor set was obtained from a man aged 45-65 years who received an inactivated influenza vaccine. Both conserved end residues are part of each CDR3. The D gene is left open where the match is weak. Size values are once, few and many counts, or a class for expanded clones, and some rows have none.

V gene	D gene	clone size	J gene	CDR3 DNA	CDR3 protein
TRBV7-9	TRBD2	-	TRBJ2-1	TGTGCCAGCAGCTTAGGGGGGACTAGCGGGAGGACGGATGAGCAGTTCTTC	CASSLGGTSGRTDEQFF
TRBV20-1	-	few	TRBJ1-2	TGCAGTGCGGCCAGGTCCTATGGCTACACCTTC	CSAARSYGYTF
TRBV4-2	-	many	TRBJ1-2	TGTGCCAGCAGCCAAGCGCCTGGTTCGTGGAAAGGCTACACCTTC	CASSQAPGSWKGYTF
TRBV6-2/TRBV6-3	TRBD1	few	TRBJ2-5	TGTGCCAGCAGTTACCGGACAGGGGACTGGGAGACCCAGTACTTC	CASSYRTGDWETQYF
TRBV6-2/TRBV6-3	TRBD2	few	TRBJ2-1	TGTGCCAGCAGTTACTATAGCGGGGTTTTAAATGAGCAGTTCTTC	CASSYYSGVLNEQFF
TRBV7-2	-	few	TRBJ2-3	TGTGCCAGCAGCTTCAGTGCGGGACTCACTAGCACAGATACGCAGTATTTT	CASSFSAGLTSTDTQYF
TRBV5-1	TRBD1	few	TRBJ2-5	TGCGCCAGCAGTCAATTCCCTCGGGGACAGGGTTTGGAGACCCAGTACTTC	CASSQFPRGQGLETQYF
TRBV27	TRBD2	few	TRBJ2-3	TGTGCCAGCAGTCCCCGGCTAGCGGAAGGCATCTCCCTCCGGGATACGCAGTATTTT	CASSPRLAEGISLRDTQYF
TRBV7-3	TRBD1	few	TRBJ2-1	TGTGCCAGCAGCCCTGCCGGGACAGCTAACAATGAGCAGTTCTTC	CASSPAGTANNEQFF
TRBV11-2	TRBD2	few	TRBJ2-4	TGTGCCAGCAGCTTAGTAGGAGCGGGGGGGAAGGTTGTCCCCAAAAACATTCAGTACTTC	CASSLVGAGGKVVPKNIQYF
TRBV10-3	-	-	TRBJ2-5	TGTGCCATCAGTGAGCCCGGGACATCAAAGACCCAGTACTTC	CAISEPGTSKTQYF
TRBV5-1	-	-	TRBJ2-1	TGCGCCAGCAGCTTGGGGGCGTTTGGCTCCTACAATGAGCAGTTCTTC	CASSLGAFGSYNEQFF
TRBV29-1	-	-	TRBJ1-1	TGCAGCGCACACGATAGGGGGGGGAGCACTGAAGCTTTCTTT	CSAHDRGGSTEAFF